This T cell receptor (beta chain) was retrieved from a study of cytomegalovirus exposure and HLA in healthy donors. On this clone itself: The antigen is undetermined.

V lost 3 bases and J lost 8, with 9 bases in between. In germline, CDR1 is SGHRS, CDR2 YFSETQ. CDR3 size: 13 residues. Findings and caveats of the study: Later analysis identified about 18,000 TCR beta sequences associated with HLA alleles, using a false discovery rate threshold of 0.05. Being productive about 90% or about 30% of the time was typical of most TCR beta V segments in an earlier analysis. Follow-up analysis seemed to connect common viral pathogens with several of the most significant clusters identified.

The PCR ran on 60 Vbeta and 13 Jbeta primers. Sequencing used immunoSEQ multiplex PCR; TCRdb keeps in-frame clones, though not all of them. The sample has around 84,000 clones; 60% to 80% are singletons. Sample: PBMCs. This TCR derives from a man between 45 and 60 years old in good health and CMV-seronegative. J is TRBJ1-6 and V is TRBV5-1; the D is unclear. CDR3: CASSYVTDSPLHF. The CDR3 bases are TGCGCCAGCAGCTACGTCACAGATTCACCCCTCCACTTT.